These 27 T cell receptor beta chains originate from one sample sequenced in a study of T cell changes during pregnancy in multiple sclerosis. Clones were read by immunoSEQ multiplex PCR, and TCRdb kept only the in-frame ones, dropping some. The sample records 50,000 to 65,000 clones, 80% to 95% being singletons. The sequencing here drew on CD8+ T cells from peripheral blood mononuclear cells, taken in the second trimester of pregnancy. The source of these receptors is a female donor with multiple sclerosis, enrolled in a pregnancy study.

The table lists this clone with a count of one. V and J are TRBV28 and TRBJ2-7, with D maybe TRBD1 (6 bases). The CDR3 runs to 14 residues. In germline, CDR1 is MDHEN, CDR2 SYDVKM. Trimming cost V 6 bases and J 2 bases, with 14 bases left between them. The CDR3: CASRYTTGTYEQYF. CDR3 DNA: TGTGCCAGCAGGTACACGACAGGTACCTACGAGCAGTACTTC.

The chain is built from TRBV7-9 and TRBJ2-7, with D tentatively TRBD2 (6 bases). The CDR3 sequence is 15 residues long. With 5 bases removed from V and 2 bases from J, the gap between germline ends came to 16 bases. Germline values: CDR1 SEHNR, CDR2 FQNEAQ (reference sequence). For the CDR3, the DNA is TGTGCCAGCAGCACAAGACTAGGCGGTACCTACGAGCAGTACTTC. Its protein product is CASSTRLGGTYEQYF.

The chain joins TRBV27 to TRBJ1-2; TRBD1 aligns across 9 bases. Germline-derived CDR1 and CDR2 are MNHEY and SMNVEV (reference sequence). The CDR3 totals 13 residues. J gave up 7 bases and V 0 bases, and 0 bases lay outside the gene matches. The CDR3 loop reads CASSLSGQGGYTF. For the CDR3, the DNA is TGTGCCAGCAGTTTATCGGGACAGGGTGGCTACACCTTC.

The rearrangement links TRBV9 to TRBJ1-2; no clear D. V was shortened by 0 bases and J by 1 base, with 4 bases between the two germline ends. The CDR3 length is 13 residues. The V gene's germline CDR1 is SGDLS and CDR2 YYNGEE. For the CDR3, the DNA is TGTGCCAGCAGCGTAGACAGTAACTATGGCTACACCTTC. Its protein product is CASSVDSNYGYTF.

The rearrangement joins TRBV5-6 to TRBJ2-1, with D possibly TRBD2 on 6 matching bases. CDR3 length equals 13 residues. Germline lookup yields CDR1 SGHDT and CDR2 YYEEEE. Deletions cut 0 bases from V and 10 bases from J, with 11 bases between. The CDR3 DNA follows: TGTGCCAGCAGCTTGGGCGGGATCGGCGAGCAGTTCTTC. Translation: CASSLGGIGEQFF.

The table lists this clone with a count of one. This rearrangement joins TRBV30 to TRBJ1-2, with a tentative D call TRBD1 (5 bases). This CDR3 is built from 15 residues. V was clipped by 2 bases and J by 8 bases, with 21 bases between them. CDR1 and CDR2 from the germline V gene are GTSNPN and SVGIG (reference sequence). The CDR3 DNA reads as TGTGCCTGGAGTAGCTCAGGGTATGGGCGTTTGGGCTACACCTTC. This gives the protein CAWSSSGYGRLGYTF.

This clone appeared a single time. J is TRBJ2-7 and V is TRBV27; D gene unclear. This CDR3 spans 13 amino acids. Germline CDR1 and CDR2: MNHEY and SMNVEV (reference sequence). Trimming stripped 4 bases from V and 2 bases from J, with 9 bases between. The CDR3 DNA reads as TGTGCCAGCAGTTACAGTGCTACCTACGAGCAGTACTTC. It encodes CASSYSATYEQYF.

This clone was picked up one time. The V and J genes are TRBV5-6 and TRBJ2-7, with D perhaps matching TRBD1 (5 bases). The CDR3 is 15 residues long. Deletions cut 4 bases from V and 2 bases from J, with 16 bases between. Germline V lookup: CDR1 SGHDT, CDR2 YYEEEE. CDR3 loop: CASSPPLGRTYEQYF. The CDR3 region has the DNA TGTGCCAGCAGCCCCCCTTTGGGGCGTACCTACGAGCAGTACTTC.

The CDR3 DNA reads as TGTGCCAGTACCCCGGGACAGGGGAATGAAAAACTGTTTTTT. Encoded protein: CASTPGQGNEKLFF. The chain carries TRBV6-1 and TRBJ1-4, with 10 bases lining up with TRBD1. Trimming took 9 bases from V and 5 from J; bases not matched to a gene: 6. The CDR3 has 14 amino acids. In germline, CDR1 is MNHNS, CDR2 SASEGT.

J is TRBJ1-1 and V is TRBV28, with D possibly matching TRBD1 (6 bases). Germline assignment: CDR1 MDHEN and CDR2 SYDVKM. V shed 2 bases and J shed 11 bases, with 15 bases lying between them. This CDR3 comprises 13 residues. CDR3 protein: CASSLRDGGQAFF. CDR3 nucleotides: TGTGCCAGCAGTTTAAGGGATGGGGGCCAGGCTTTCTTT.

The rearrangement uses TRBV5-1 and TRBJ2-5; 14 positions match TRBD2. CDR1 SGHRS and CDR2 YFSETQ come from the germline V gene. The V gene end was trimmed by 4 bases and the J gene end by 5 bases; junction bases not matched to a gene: 4. This CDR3 is 15 amino acids long. This CDR3 is CASSSGTSGSETQYF. The DNA for the CDR3 is TGCGCCAGCAGCAGCGGGACTAGCGGGAGTGAGACCCAGTACTTC.

The V call is TRBV5-4, the J call TRBJ2-7; no firm D call. The V gene's germline CDR1 is SGHNT and CDR2 YYREEE (reference sequence). The germline V and J ends were trimmed by 4 bases and 2 bases, with 13 bases remaining between them. The length of the CDR3 is 14 residues. The CDR3 loop reads CASSPTRGAYEQYF. CDR3 sequence (DNA): TGTGCCAGCAGCCCCACCCGTGGAGCCTACGAGCAGTACTTC.

The chain has TRBV11-2 and TRBJ2-1, with a possible D match to TRBD2 (6 bases). Germline assignment: CDR1 SGHAT and CDR2 FQNNGV. The CDR3 is 14 amino acids. V lost 2 bases to trimming and J lost 6 bases, with 11 bases between them. The CDR3 protein is CASSLFEGLNEQFF. The CDR3 nucleotides read TGTGCCAGCAGCTTATTCGAGGGACTCAATGAGCAGTTCTTC.

The genes are TRBV7-9 and TRBJ2-5, with TRBD2 matching over 12 bases. The CDR3 has 15 amino acids. V lost 4 bases to trimming and J lost 4 bases; unmatched junction nucleotides: 4. In germline, CDR1 is SEHNR, CDR2 FQNEAQ (reference sequence). The CDR3: CASSSTSGSGETQYF. In DNA, the CDR3 is TGTGCCAGCAGCTCGACTAGCGGGAGTGGAGAGACCCAGTACTTC.

The chain links TRBV5-1 to TRBJ2-3; 10 positions match TRBD1. The length of the CDR3 is 18 residues. V trimming: 0 bases; J trimming: 2 bases; junction bases outside the gene matches: 9. Germline loops: CDR1 SGHRS, CDR2 YFSETQ. The CDR3 loop is CASSLAGDRGRPTDTQYF. In DNA form, the CDR3 reads TGCGCCAGCAGCTTGGCCGGGGACAGGGGTCGCCCCACAGATACGCAGTATTTT.

This clone has a single count. The chain couples TRBV11-2 to TRBJ2-1; 7 bases line up with TRBD2. Germline V CDR1 and CDR2: SGHAT, FQNNGV. V shed 5 bases and J 2 bases; nucleotides not matched to a gene: 6. The CDR3 consists of 15 residues. CDR3 coding DNA: TGTGCCAGCAGCCGCACTAGCGCGACCTACAATGAGCAGTTCTTC. Residues: CASSRTSATYNEQFF.

The CDR3 loop reads CASSDPSRTQDSPLHF. CDR3 nucleotides: TGTGCCAGCAGTGACCCCTCCCGGACTCAGGATTCACCCCTCCACTTT. This chain links TRBV6-1 with TRBJ1-6; D ambiguous. With 3 bases removed from V and 8 bases from J, the gap between germline ends came to 17 bases. The CDR3 is 16 amino acids. The V gene's germline CDR1 is MNHNS and CDR2 SASEGT.

The rearrangement uses TRBV19 and TRBJ1-2; D uncertain. V lost 4 bases to trimming and J lost 3 bases, with 9 bases between them. From germline, CDR1 is LNHDA and CDR2 SQIVND (reference sequence). This CDR3 spans 13 amino acids. This CDR3 reads CASSTGSYYGYTF. The CDR3 bases are TGTGCCAGTAGTACCGGGAGTTACTATGGCTACACCTTC.

This chain uses TRBV18 with TRBJ2-2; maybe TRBD2 (6 bases). Trimming removed 6 bases from V and 3 bases from J, with 20 bases in between. The CDR3 contains 17 residues. Germline values: CDR1 KGHSH, CDR2 LQKENI. The CDR3 sequence: CASSPQPGLMHTGELFF. CDR3 DNA: TGTGCCAGCTCTCCTCAGCCGGGACTCATGCACACCGGGGAGCTGTTTTTT.

J is TRBJ2-7 and V is TRBV5-5; 12 nucleotides line up with TRBD2. V lost 2 bases to trimming and J lost 1 base; unmatched junction nucleotides: 4. The CDR3 is 16 residues long. Germline V lookup: CDR1 SGHKS, CDR2 YYEKEE (reference sequence). Here the CDR3 reads CASSFLGLAGSYEQYF. CDR3 nucleotide sequence: TGTGCCAGCAGCTTCCTGGGACTAGCGGGTTCCTACGAGCAGTACTTC.

The chain links TRBV4-1 to TRBJ2-2; 7 bases match TRBD1. Germline assignment: CDR1 MGHRA and CDR2 YSYEKL. Trimming cost V 1 base and J 2 bases; bases outside gene matches: 4. CDR3 length: 16 amino acids. CDR3 loop: CASSQGAGGNTGELFF. DNA of the CDR3: TGCGCCAGCAGCCAAGGAGCAGGGGGTAACACCGGGGAGCTGTTTTTT.

The chain is built from TRBV15 and TRBJ2-7; TRBD2 might be the D (5 bases). The germline CDR1 and CDR2 sequences are LNHNV and YYDKDF (reference sequence). Trimming shortened V by 5 bases and J by 4 bases, and 6 bases separated the two germline ends. The length of the CDR3 is 11 residues. The CDR3 loop reads CATSGGYEQYF. The CDR3 region has the DNA TGTGCCACCAGCGGCGGGTACGAGCAGTACTTC.

The rearrangement joins TRBV5-4 to TRBJ2-3; weak D call: TRBD2 (5 bases). The length of the CDR3 is 14 residues. The V and J ends lost 6 bases and 4 bases respectively, with 15 bases between them. CDR1 and CDR2 (germline): SGHNT, YYREEE (reference sequence). The CDR3 reads CASIPKEASDTQYF. The CDR3 coding sequence is TGTGCCAGCATCCCCAAGGAGGCTTCAGATACGCAGTATTTT.

This chain uses TRBV2 with TRBJ2-7; TRBD1 agrees at 7 bases. The CDR3 runs to 13 residues. Germline V CDR1 and CDR2: SNHLY, FYNNEI. Trimming cost V 4 bases and J 6 bases; bases outside gene matches: 6. The CDR3: CASSVGTVPEQYF. The CDR3 nucleotides read TGTGCCAGCAGTGTGGGGACAGTCCCCGAGCAGTACTTC.

The genes are TRBV27 and TRBJ2-5; D may be TRBD2 (6 bases). The CDR3 contains 14 residues. The ends were cut back, 2 bases at V and 2 bases at J, with 9 bases in the middle. In germline, CDR1 is MNHEY, CDR2 SMNVEV (reference sequence). The CDR3: CASSLGGVQETQYF. The DNA for the CDR3 is TGTGCCAGCAGTTTAGGCGGGGTTCAAGAGACCCAGTACTTC.

The V gene is TRBV27, the J gene TRBJ2-1; D uncertain. V dropped 5 bases and J dropped 3 bases, with 5 bases sitting between them. The CDR3 contains 12 residues. CDR1 MNHEY and CDR2 SMNVEV come from the germline V gene (reference sequence). Here the CDR3 DNA reads TGTGCCAGCAGTCCTAACTACAATGAGCAGTTCTTC. Translation: CASSPNYNEQFF.

The chain is built from TRBV7-9 and TRBJ2-1; 7 bases align to TRBD2. With 9 bases clipped from V and 0 bases from J, the junction kept 5 bases outside the gene matches. The CDR3 loop spans 14 amino acids. Germline CDR1 is SEHNR and CDR2 is FQNEAQ (reference sequence). Here the CDR3 DNA reads TGTGCCAGTCGGGGCGGGAGCTCCTACAATGAGCAGTTCTTC. Translation gives CASRGGSSYNEQFF.